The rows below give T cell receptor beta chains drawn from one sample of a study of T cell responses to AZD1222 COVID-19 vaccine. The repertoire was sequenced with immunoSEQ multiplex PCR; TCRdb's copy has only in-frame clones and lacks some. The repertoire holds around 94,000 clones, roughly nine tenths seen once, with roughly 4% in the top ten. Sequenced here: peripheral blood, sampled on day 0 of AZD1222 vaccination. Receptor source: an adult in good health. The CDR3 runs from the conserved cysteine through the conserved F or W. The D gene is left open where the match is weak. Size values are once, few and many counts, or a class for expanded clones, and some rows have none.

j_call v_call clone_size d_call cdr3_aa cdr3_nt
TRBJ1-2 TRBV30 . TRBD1 CACLLRTGARSYGYTF TGTGCCTGCCTTTTACGCACAGGGGCCCGATCCTATGGCTACACCTTC
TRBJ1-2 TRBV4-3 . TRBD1 CASSPNTGGRTYGYTF TGCGCCAGCAGCCCGAATACAGGGGGGCGAACCTATGGCTACACCTTC
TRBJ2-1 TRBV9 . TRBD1 CASGTQGVWYNEQFF TGTGCCAGCGGAACCCAGGGGGTTTGGTACAATGAGCAGTTCTTC
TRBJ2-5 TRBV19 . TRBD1 CASSTHRGDQETQYF TGTGCCAGTAGTACCCACAGGGGAGACCAAGAGACCCAGTACTTC
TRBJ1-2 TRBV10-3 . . CAISESTRRDYGYTF TGTGCCATCAGTGAGTCGACTCGGCGGGACTATGGCTACACCTTC
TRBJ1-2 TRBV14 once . CASSRSGNSNYGYTF TGTGCCAGCAGCCGGTCCGGGAACTCTAACTATGGCTACACCTTC
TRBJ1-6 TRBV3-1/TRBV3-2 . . CASSQKSEHRSPLHF TGTGCCAGCAGCCAAAAGTCAGAGCATCGGTCACCCCTCCACTTT
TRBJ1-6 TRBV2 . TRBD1 CASNGQGISPLHF TGTGCCAGCAATGGACAGGGTATTTCACCCCTCCACTTT
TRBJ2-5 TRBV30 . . CAWSVVRETQYF TGTGCCTGGAGTGTAGTTCGGGAGACCCAGTACTTC
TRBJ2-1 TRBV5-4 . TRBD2 CAAGVGVPNEQFF TGTGCAGCGGGGGTTGGGGTTCCCAATGAGCAGTTCTTC
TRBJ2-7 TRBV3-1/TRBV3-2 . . CASVVGGVVCEQYF TGTGCCAGCGTCGTGGGCGGGGTTGTCTGCGAGCAGTACTTC
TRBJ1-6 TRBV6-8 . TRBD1 CASSYCKTQGQGGSPLHF TGTGCCAGCAGTTACTGCAAGACTCAGGGACAGGGTGGTTCACCCCTCCACTTT
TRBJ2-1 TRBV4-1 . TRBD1 CASSQEPPPGQGGRQFF TGCGCCAGCAGCCAAGAACCCCCTCCAGGACAGGGAGGTCGGCAGTTCTTC
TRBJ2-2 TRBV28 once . CATRRSGARGFELFF TGTGCCACTAGGAGGAGCGGGGCAAGGGGGTTCGAGCTGTTTTTT
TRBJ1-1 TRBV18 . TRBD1 CATVGQRNTEAFF TGTGCCACCGTGGGACAGAGGAACACTGAAGCTTTCTTT
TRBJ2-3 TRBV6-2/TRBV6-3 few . CASSYNSEATDTQYF TGTGCCAGCAGTTACAATTCTGAGGCCACAGATACGCAGTATTTT
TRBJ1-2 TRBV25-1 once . CASSEPNYGYTF TGTGCCAGCAGTGAACCTAACTATGGCTACACCTTC